Shown below are 13 T cell receptor beta chains from a single sample sequenced in a study of T-cell reconstitution after alpha-beta-depleted transplantation in children. Unique molecular identifiers were incorporated during preparation of the TCRbeta library. TCRdb used MiXCR to reprocess the PCR reads, holding one entry per CDR3 protein. The repertoire holds over 120,000 distinct CDR3 sequences, with about 9% as singletons. The source material was PBMCs, mostly from graft donor cells, sampled 180 days after TCRalphabeta/CD19-depleted stem cell transplant. Every receptor here comes from a female patient between 2 and 15 years old who had a stem cell transplant for congenital amegakaryocytic thrombocytopenia, so the T cells may come from the graft donor.

At least ten counts were recorded for this clonotype. The chain recombines TRBV28 with TRBJ2-1, with TRBD2 identical over 12 bases. The length of the CDR3 is 15 residues. The germline V gene has CDR1 MDHEN and CDR2 SYDVKM. The V segment lost 7 bases and the J segment 6 bases; nucleotides outside the gene matches: 7. Here the CDR3 reads CASNRLAGVRNEQFF. Here the CDR3 DNA reads TGTGCCAGCAACAGACTAGCGGGAGTTCGCAATGAGCAGTTCTTC.

This clonotype has a count of ten or more. This chain links TRBV28 with TRBJ1-6, with D possibly TRBD1 on 5 matching bases. The V gene lost 7 bases and the J gene lost 4 bases, with 8 bases spanning the gap. The length of the CDR3 is 13 residues. Germline assignment: CDR1 MDHEN and CDR2 SYDVKM. The DNA for the CDR3 is TGTGCCAGCACAACAGGATATAATTCACCCCTCCACTTT. Protein: CASTTGYNSPLHF.

The J gene is TRBJ1-5, the V gene TRBV10-1; possible D gene TRBD1, 6 bases. Germline assignment: CDR1 WNHNN and CDR2 SYGVQD (reference sequence). The CDR3 is 12 amino acids. The V end was cut by 3 bases, the J end by 7 bases, with 7 bases between. CDR3 bases: TGCGCCAGCAGTGATGGGGGCCAGCCCCAGCATTTT. Protein sequence: CASSDGGQPQHF.

This chain joins TRBV7-9 and TRBJ1-2, with D unresolved. The V end was cut by 3 bases, the J end by 6 bases, with 20 bases between. Germline CDR1 and CDR2: SEHNR and FQNEAQ (reference sequence). The CDR3 length is 16 residues. CDR3: CASSLGLSGSSDGYTF. CDR3 bases: TGTGCCAGCAGCTTGGGCCTCTCGGGGTCTTCTGATGGCTACACCTTC.

This clonotype was detected ten times or more. This chain joins TRBV12-3 or TRBV12-4 and TRBJ2-7; TRBD2 matches 10 bases. The CDR3 spans 16 residues. The V and J ends lost 3 bases and 2 bases, in that order; junction bases with no gene match: 7. CDR3 in DNA: TGTGCCAGCAGTTTCCGGACTAGCGGCGTGGCCTACGAGCAGTACTTC. Translated: CASSFRTSGVAYEQYF.

This clonotype came up many times. J is TRBJ1-3 and V is TRBV12-3 or TRBV12-4, with D perhaps TRBD1 (5 bases). V lost 8 bases and J lost 4, with 15 bases in between. This CDR3 comprises 14 residues. CDR3 nucleotide sequence: TGTGCCAGCCGCCGGGGACCCTCGGGAAACACCATATATTTT. It encodes CASRRGPSGNTIYF.

This clonotype was seen at least ten times. The chain employs TRBV5-1 and TRBJ1-1; D possibly corresponds to TRBD1 (6 bases). CDR3 length: 17 residues. Germline V CDR1 and CDR2: SGHRS, YFSETQ. Trimming cost V 2 bases and J 4 bases, with 21 bases left between them. The CDR3 DNA reads TGCGCCAGCAGCTTAGTTAAAGGGGGAACTTGGAGCACTGAAGCTTTCTTT. This encodes CASSLVKGGTWSTEAFF.

The gene calls are TRBV6-4 and TRBJ2-3, with 13 bases that match TRBD2. CDR3 length: 16 residues. Germline CDR1 is MRHNA and CDR2 is SNTAGT. The junction had 3 bases not matched to a gene; V was cut back by 0 bases and J by 6 bases. The CDR3 DNA reads TGTGCCAGCAGTGACTCCGTACTAGCGGGAGGGGATACGCAGTATTTT. Translated, it gives CASSDSVLAGGDTQYF.

With respect to this clonotype: A read error may explain this, as a much larger clone is one base away. The rearrangement links TRBV7-2 to TRBJ2-1, with D tentatively TRBD1 or TRBD2 (5 bases each). Trimming cost V 9 bases and J 4 bases, with 22 bases left between them. The CDR3 has 16 amino acids. The germline CDR1 and CDR2 sequences are SGHTA and FQGNSA. The DNA for the CDR3 is TGTGCCAGTGGTACCGAAGGGACCCGGGTTTACAATGAGCAGTTCTTC. Translated: CASGTEGTRVYNEQFF.

This clonotype was seen a few times. The genes are TRBV3-1 and TRBJ1-1; D call uncertain. The CDR3 has 14 amino acids. The V gene's germline CDR1 is LGHDT and CDR2 YNNKEL (reference sequence). V was clipped by 0 bases and J by 4 bases, with 9 bases between them. As DNA, the CDR3 is TGTGCCAGCAGCCAAGATCTTCAGTCCACTGAAGCTTTCTTT. This sequence encodes CASSQDLQSTEAFF.

This clonotype has just a few counts. V usage is TRBV29-1 and J usage is TRBJ2-7; TRBD2 might be the D (6 bases). V was pared by 3 bases and J by 3 bases, with 30 bases between. The germline gives CDR1 SQVTM, CDR2 ANQGSEA. The CDR3 is 19 amino acids. The CDR3 sequence: CSVDRSGQGRRGDLYEQYF. DNA of the CDR3: TGCAGCGTTGACAGGTCAGGGCAGGGCCGGCGGGGTGATCTCTACGAGCAGTACTTC.

This clonotype appeared many times. This sequence joins TRBV12-3 or TRBV12-4 and TRBJ2-7, with D tentatively TRBD1 (5 bases). The CDR3 sequence is 14 residues long. The ends were cut back, 2 bases at V and 4 bases at J, with 12 bases in the middle. The CDR3 region has the DNA TGTGCCAGCAGTTTACAGGGCTTGGGGTACGAGCAGTACTTC. It encodes CASSLQGLGYEQYF.

This clonotype has only a few counts. The chain couples TRBV4-1 to TRBJ1-1; a weak D match, TRBD1 (5 bases). This CDR3 spans 13 amino acids. Trimming took off 4 bases at V and 4 bases at J, with 10 bases between the two ends. The germline V gene has CDR1 MGHRA and CDR2 YSYEKL. The CDR3 DNA sequence: TGCGCCAGCAGCCCTTGGGGGGGCACTGAAGCTTTCTTT. Translating gives CASSPWGGTEAFF.